Each of the 32 T cell receptor beta chains below was sequenced from the same sample in a study of T cell repertoires and HLA-DP antigens. These receptors have no identified antigens. Some clones are missing from TCRdb's copy, which holds only in-frame ones; the method was immunoSEQ multiplex PCR. The sample lists around 70,000 clones, 80% seen once, with 1.5% to 2% in the top ten. Sequencing input: CD4+ T cells from PBMCs. The source of these receptors is a man aged 55 to 70 in good health and CMV-seronegative.

The CDR3 loop is CASSFDVWTRTEAFF. For the CDR3, the DNA is TGTGCCAGCAGTTTTGACGTCTGGACGAGGACTGAAGCTTTCTTT. The genes are TRBV27 and TRBJ1-1; no clear D gene. CDR1 MNHEY and CDR2 SMNVEV come from the germline V gene (reference sequence). This CDR3 contains 15 residues. Between the trimmed V and J ends, which lost 3 bases and 5 bases, there was a span of 16 bases.

The rearrangement uses TRBV6-5 and TRBJ1-2; D remains ambiguous. V was trimmed by 4 bases and J by 0 bases, leaving 12 bases between them. CDR3 length equals 15 residues. Germline-derived CDR1 and CDR2 are MNHEY and SVGAGI. This CDR3 is CASSSAGSPNYGYTF. The DNA of the CDR3 is TGTGCCAGCAGTTCCGCGGGGTCTCCTAACTATGGCTACACCTTC.

This chain uses TRBV5-4 with TRBJ1-2; 9 bases agree with TRBD1. Germline CDR1 and CDR2: SGHNT and YYREEE (reference sequence). The ends lost 2 bases at V and 3 bases at J; junction bases unmatched: 17. The CDR3 covers 19 residues. The DNA for the CDR3 is TGTGCCAGCAGCTTAGATGGGGGGACAGGGAGGGTCCTATACTATGGCTACACCTTC. As protein: CASSLDGGTGRVLYYGYTF.

The V gene is TRBV30, the J gene TRBJ1-3; D may be TRBD1 (5 bases). The CDR3 is 13 amino acids. V was clipped by 1 base and J by 5 bases, with 9 bases between them. CDR1 is GTSNPN, CDR2 SVGIG, per germline (reference sequence). The CDR3 reads CAWSAGWRNTIYF. DNA for the CDR3: TGTGCCTGGAGTGCAGGGTGGAGAAACACCATATATTTT.

The chain joins TRBV5-4 to TRBJ2-1; D is possibly TRBD1 (5 bases). CDR1 SGHNT and CDR2 YYREEE come from the germline V gene (reference sequence). This CDR3 contains 12 residues. Between the trimmed V and J ends, which lost 0 bases and 9 bases, there was a span of 7 bases. CDR3 in DNA: TGTGCCAGCAGCTTGGGACAGATTGAGCAGTTCTTC. Its translation is CASSLGQIEQFF.

The gene calls are TRBV4-3 and TRBJ2-1, with D perhaps assigned TRBD1 or TRBD2 (5 bases each). Trimming removed 2 bases from V and 10 bases from J, with 15 bases in between. CDR3 length equals 14 residues. The germline V gene has CDR1 LGHNA and CDR2 YSLEER. In nucleotides, the CDR3 is TGCGCCAGCAGCCAAAGGACAACGGGGTACGAGCAGTTCTTC. Its translation: CASSQRTTGYEQFF.

The J gene is TRBJ2-1, the V gene TRBV30, with 9 bases aligning to TRBD2. The CDR3 length is 14 residues. Germline-derived CDR1 and CDR2 are GTSNPN and SVGIG (reference sequence). Trimming took 3 bases from V and 3 from J; bases not matched to a gene: 3. The CDR3 sequence is CAWSLAGSYNEQFF. Here the CDR3 DNA reads TGTGCCTGGAGCCTAGCGGGGAGCTACAATGAGCAGTTCTTC. The variable domain in full, completed from reference TRBV30 and TRBJ2-1, reads SQTIHQWPATLVQPVGSPLSLECTVEGTSNPNLYWYRQAAGRGLQLLFYSVGIGQISSEVPQNLSASRPQDRQFILSSKKLLLSDSGFYLCAWSLAGSYNEQFFGPGTRLTVL.

In the case of this clone: Other DNA sequences in this specimen translate into the identical CDR3. This chain joins TRBV30 and TRBJ2-3, with D perhaps TRBD2 (6 bases). Germline values: CDR1 GTSNPN, CDR2 SVGIG (reference sequence). This CDR3 has 13 amino acids. The V gene lost 3 bases and the J gene lost 0 bases, with 7 bases spanning the gap. CDR3 protein: CAWSRGSTDTQYF. The CDR3 nucleotides read TGTGCCTGGAGCCGGGGGAGCACAGATACGCAGTATTTT.

This clone was seen only once. The rearrangement links TRBV27 to TRBJ1-1; perhaps TRBD1 as D (6 bases). The ends were cut back, 3 bases at V and 4 bases at J, with 12 bases in the middle. CDR3 length: 14 amino acids. Germline lookup yields CDR1 MNHEY and CDR2 SMNVEV (reference sequence). The CDR3 protein is CASSFSTGSTEAFF. The CDR3 DNA reads TGTGCCAGCAGTTTTTCAACAGGGAGCACTGAAGCTTTCTTT.

The CDR3 DNA reads as TGTGCCAGCAGCTTGTATTATGCCGGGGAGCTGTTTTTT. This gives the protein CASSLYYAGELFF. The V and J genes are TRBV7-2 and TRBJ2-2; D is unresolved. Trimming stripped 3 bases from V and 6 bases from J, with 8 bases between. Germline V gene lookup returns CDR1 SGHTA and CDR2 FQGNSA. The CDR3 spans 13 residues.

This chain links TRBV7-3 with TRBJ1-6; 8 positions match TRBD1. V lost 2 bases, J lost 9 bases, and 6 bases stayed unmatched. This CDR3 region has 15 residues. The V gene's germline CDR1 is SGHTA and CDR2 FQGTGA. The CDR3 region is CASSLQGQGVSPLHF. Here the CDR3 DNA reads TGTGCCAGCAGCTTACAAGGACAGGGAGTTTCACCCCTCCACTTT.

This clone was observed a single time. This chain uses TRBV2 with TRBJ2-1; the match to TRBD1 covers 7 bases. After removal of 4 bases from V and 9 bases from J, the junction contained 12 bases not matched to a gene. CDR1 and CDR2 (germline): SNHLY, FYNNEI. The CDR3 totals 15 residues. In DNA, the CDR3 is TGTGCCAGCAGTGTACGGGCAGGGGGTGGAGGTGAGCAGTTCTTC. Protein: CASSVRAGGGGEQFF.

The V call is TRBV7-8, the J call TRBJ2-1; TRBD1 matches at 8 bases. There are 16 residues in the CDR3. V trimming: 5 bases; J trimming: 4 bases; junction bases outside the gene matches: 10. Per germline, CDR1 SGHVS and CDR2 FQNEAQ. The CDR3 bases are TGTGCCAGCAGCCTGCGAGGGACAGGCCCTTACAATGAGCAGTTCTTC. Encoded protein: CASSLRGTGPYNEQFF.

The chain employs TRBV7-2 and TRBJ2-2, with 13 bases identical to TRBD2. The CDR3 is made up of 16 amino acids. The V gene end was trimmed by 6 bases and the J gene end by 4 bases; junction bases not matched to a gene: 5. Germline CDR1 reads SGHTA; CDR2 reads FQGNSA. The CDR3 sequence: CASRAGTSGVTGELFF. The CDR3 coding sequence is TGTGCCAGCAGGGCCGGGACTAGCGGGGTCACCGGGGAGCTGTTTTTT.

The chain couples TRBV5-4 to TRBJ2-3; D remains ambiguous. The CDR3 runs to 14 residues. Germline V gene data show CDR1 as SGHNT and CDR2 as YYREEE (reference sequence). Trimming took off 2 bases at V and 2 bases at J, with 9 bases between the two ends. This CDR3 reads CASSFRIDTDTQYF. CDR3 DNA sequence: TGTGCCAGCAGCTTCAGGATCGACACAGATACGCAGTATTTT.

The chain has TRBV2 and TRBJ1-4; 7 nucleotides line up with TRBD1. This CDR3 region has 15 residues. V lost 2 bases, J lost 6 bases, and 6 bases stayed unmatched. Per the germline V gene, CDR1 is SNHLY and CDR2 is FYNNEI. CDR3 DNA sequence: TGTGCCAGCAGTGAATTGGCAGGGGGGGATGAAAAACTGTTTTTT. This gives the protein CASSELAGGDEKLFF.

V and J are TRBV4-3 and TRBJ2-2, with no clear D. Trimming stripped 1 base from V and 6 bases from J, with 9 bases between. Germline CDR1 reads LGHNA; CDR2 reads YSLEER. CDR3 size: 14 residues. This CDR3 reads CASSQGHMAGELFF. The CDR3 coding sequence is TGCGCCAGCAGCCAAGGTCATATGGCCGGGGAGCTGTTTTTT.

The J gene is TRBJ2-4, the V gene TRBV28; maybe TRBD1 (6 bases). This CDR3 contains 16 residues. V was clipped by 5 bases and J by 0 bases, with 14 bases between them. CDR1 and CDR2 (germline): MDHEN, SYDVKM. The CDR3 DNA follows: TGTGCCAGCAGTGTAGGACAGACCTTAGCCAAAAACATTCAGTACTTC. Protein sequence: CASSVGQTLAKNIQYF.

This rearrangement joins TRBV5-4 to TRBJ1-2, with TRBD1 matching 10 bases. The CDR3 runs to 13 residues. J gave up 8 bases and V 4 bases, and 5 bases lay outside the gene matches. Germline CDR1 SGHNT, CDR2 YYREEE (reference sequence). The CDR3 loop reads CASSPPTGGGYTF. CDR3 in DNA: TGTGCCAGCAGCCCGCCGACAGGGGGCGGCTACACCTTC.

The sample holds one count of this clone. J is TRBJ1-2 and V is TRBV7-2; maybe TRBD1 (5 bases). The CDR3 contains 14 residues. The V end was cut by 5 bases, the J end by 3 bases, with 13 bases between. Germline CDR1 SGHTA, CDR2 FQGNSA. The CDR3 sequence: CASSPGRLDYGYTF. CDR3 DNA: TGTGCCAGCAGCCCGGGGCGCTTAGACTATGGCTACACCTTC.

This rearrangement joins TRBV19 to TRBJ2-2, with D maybe TRBD1 (6 bases). The CDR3 is made up of 15 amino acids. Germline V gene data show CDR1 as LNHDA and CDR2 as SQIVND (reference sequence). The V gene lost 9 bases and the J gene lost 5 bases, with 19 bases spanning the gap. The CDR3 DNA reads as TGTGCCAGCACTTCCCCCGGACAGACTACCGGGGAGCTGTTTTTT. Translation gives CASTSPGQTTGELFF.

The gene calls are TRBV5-1 and TRBJ2-1, with D perhaps being TRBD1 or TRBD2 (6 bases each). The ends were cut back, 3 bases at V and 9 bases at J, with 22 bases in the middle. The CDR3 contains 16 residues. The V gene's germline CDR1 is SGHRS and CDR2 YFSETQ. CDR3 sequence (DNA): TGCGCCAGCAGCTCCAGCCTGGGGGGCCCGGCCGGTGAGCAGTTCTTC. This sequence encodes CASSSSLGGPAGEQFF.

The chain recombines TRBV16 with TRBJ1-3; D gene unclear. CDR1 is KGHSY, CDR2 FQNENV, per germline. Trimming removed 4 bases at V and 3 bases at J, with 10 bases between. This CDR3 contains 14 residues. The CDR3 sequence is CASSPDSLGNTIYF. The DNA for the CDR3 is TGTGCCAGCAGCCCAGATAGCCTTGGAAACACCATATATTTT.

The chain carries TRBV28 and TRBJ1-2; perhaps TRBD1 as D (5 bases). The V end lost 7 bases, the J end lost 4 bases, and 16 bases lay between the germline ends. The length of the CDR3 is 14 residues. Germline assignment: CDR1 MDHEN and CDR2 SYDVKM. The CDR3 loop is CASTTGAGLYGYTF. In DNA, the CDR3 is TGTGCCAGCACGACTGGGGCAGGCCTCTATGGCTACACCTTC.

The V call is TRBV4-1, the J call TRBJ2-1, with D hard to call. Deletions cut 0 bases from V and 4 bases from J, with 4 bases between. Germline CDR1 reads MGHRA; CDR2 reads YSYEKL. This CDR3 region has 13 residues. CDR3 coding DNA: TGCGCCAGCAGCCAAGACGGGTACAATGAGCAGTTCTTC. It yields the protein CASSQDGYNEQFF.

J is TRBJ2-7 and V is TRBV5-1, with 7 nucleotides matching TRBD2. The germline V gene encodes CDR1 SGHRS and CDR2 YFSETQ. Trimming at V came to 0 bases and at J to 6 bases, leaving 6 bases not matched to a gene. CDR3 length: 14 residues. DNA of the CDR3: TGCGCCAGCAGCTTGGCCCCGGGGACTACCGAGCAGTACTTC. It specifies CASSLAPGTTEQYF.

J is TRBJ2-5 and V is TRBV18, with 8 nucleotides matching TRBD1. The germline CDR1 and CDR2 sequences are KGHSH and LQKENI. V shed 4 bases, J shed 2 bases, and the junction held 3 bases outside the gene matches. CDR3 length: 14 residues. The CDR3: CASSRNRGQETQYF. The CDR3 DNA reads as TGTGCCAGCTCACGAAACAGGGGGCAAGAGACCCAGTACTTC.

The genes are TRBV9 and TRBJ1-1, with 10 bases that match TRBD1. Trimming cost V 4 bases and J 1 base; bases outside gene matches: 4. The CDR3 has 15 amino acids. Germline V gives CDR1 SGDLS, CDR2 YYNGEE. The DNA for the CDR3 is TGTGCCAGCAGCCCCCGGACAGGGGGGAACACTGAAGCTTTCTTT. Encoded protein: CASSPRTGGNTEAFF.

This clone has a single count. The CDR3 sequence is CASSLERVRGTDTQYF. CDR3 nucleotides: TGTGCCAGCAGCTTGGAGCGCGTCAGGGGCACAGATACGCAGTATTTT. The chain has TRBV5-4 and TRBJ2-3; possibly TRBD1 for D (5 bases). The CDR3 is made up of 16 amino acids. CDR1 is SGHNT, CDR2 YYREEE, per germline (reference sequence). Trimming cost V 0 bases and J 1 base, with 12 bases left between them.

Regarding this clone: Other DNA sequences in this specimen translate into the identical CDR3. The rearrangement uses TRBV19 and TRBJ1-5; D may be TRBD1 (5 bases). The V end lost 4 bases, the J end lost 6 bases, and 13 bases lay between the germline ends. Germline loops: CDR1 LNHDA, CDR2 SQIVND (reference sequence). The CDR3 is 14 residues long. DNA of the CDR3: TGTGCCAGTAGTACCACGGGGGGAGGTCAGCCCCAGCATTTT. Translating gives CASSTTGGGQPQHF.

The chain links TRBV6-6 to TRBJ1-3; D is ambiguous. Per the germline V gene, CDR1 is MNHNY and CDR2 is SVGAGI (reference sequence). The V gene lost 5 bases and the J gene lost 0 bases, with 5 bases spanning the gap. This CDR3 has 13 amino acids. The CDR3, as DNA: TGTGCCAGCAGTGGACCCTCTGGAAACACCATATATTTT. This translates into CASSGPSGNTIYF.

This rearrangement joins TRBV7-9 to TRBJ2-7, with 7 nucleotides matching TRBD2. The CDR3 extends over 18 amino acids. Per the germline V gene, CDR1 is SEHNR and CDR2 is FQNEAQ (reference sequence). J gave up 7 bases and V 4 bases, and 22 bases lay outside the gene matches. CDR3 nucleotide sequence: TGTGCCAGCAGCTCCGGAGGACTAGGAGTTTTGAAGTCGGGGGAGCAGTACGTC. Translating it yields CASSSGGLGVLKSGEQYV.